Below, one TCR beta chain is given with its context. Its target is unknown. The donors were members of the validation cohort, which comprised around 110 subjects and was separate from the first cohort of more than 500 subjects. The germline CDR1 and CDR2 sequences are MNHNS and SASEGT. CDR3 size: 14 residues. V was pared by 3 bases and J by 4 bases, with 12 bases between. These data belong to a study of cytomegalovirus exposure and HLA in healthy donors. As for the study in general: It was reported in a later analysis that the same platform had been used for the 100 to 150 validation repertoires as for the approximately 700 first-cohort repertoires.

Study-wide points: In vitro testing confirmed a few CMV-associated chains as specific for CMV antigens. Researchers catalogued 150 or so TCR beta chains as cytomegalovirus-associated.

Sequencing was performed with immunoSEQ multiplex PCR; in TCRdb, only in-frame clones are kept and a portion is missing. Found here are 110,000 or so clones, approximately 91% of them singletons; the top ten hold nearly 4.5%. This sequence joins TRBV6-1 and TRBJ1-2; no clear D. Input material: PBMCs. The source of this sequence is a man between 18 and 35 years old in good health and CMV-seropositive. DNA for the CDR3: TGTGCCAGCAGTGAGCTGGGCACGTCCTATGGCTACACCTTC. Translated: CASSELGTSYGYTF.